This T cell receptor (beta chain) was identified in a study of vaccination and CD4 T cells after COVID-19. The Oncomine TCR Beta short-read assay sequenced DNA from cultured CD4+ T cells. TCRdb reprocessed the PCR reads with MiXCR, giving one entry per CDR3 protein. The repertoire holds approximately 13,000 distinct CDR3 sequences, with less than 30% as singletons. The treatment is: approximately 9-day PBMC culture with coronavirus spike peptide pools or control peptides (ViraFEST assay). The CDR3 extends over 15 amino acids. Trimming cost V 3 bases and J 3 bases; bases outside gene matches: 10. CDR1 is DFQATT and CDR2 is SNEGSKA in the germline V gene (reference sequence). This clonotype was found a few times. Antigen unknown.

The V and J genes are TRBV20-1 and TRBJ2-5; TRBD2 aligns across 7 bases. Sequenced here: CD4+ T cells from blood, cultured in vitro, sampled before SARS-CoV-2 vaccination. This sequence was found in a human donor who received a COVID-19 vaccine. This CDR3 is CSARGSRGGEETQYF. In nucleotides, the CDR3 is TGCAGTGCTAGGGGGTCTCGCGGGGGAGAAGAGACCCAGTACTTC.